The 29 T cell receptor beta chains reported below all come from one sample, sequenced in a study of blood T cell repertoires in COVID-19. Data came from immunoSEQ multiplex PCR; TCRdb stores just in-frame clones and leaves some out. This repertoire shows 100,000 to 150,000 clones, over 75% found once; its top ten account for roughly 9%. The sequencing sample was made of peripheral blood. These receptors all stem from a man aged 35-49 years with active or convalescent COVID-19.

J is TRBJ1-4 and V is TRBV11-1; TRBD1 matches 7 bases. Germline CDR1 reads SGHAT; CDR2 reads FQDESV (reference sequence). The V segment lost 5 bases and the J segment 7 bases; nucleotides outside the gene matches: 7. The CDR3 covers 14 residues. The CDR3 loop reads CASSSRQGGEKLFF. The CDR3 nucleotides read TGTGCCAGCAGCAGCAGACAGGGTGGTGAAAAACTGTTTTTT.

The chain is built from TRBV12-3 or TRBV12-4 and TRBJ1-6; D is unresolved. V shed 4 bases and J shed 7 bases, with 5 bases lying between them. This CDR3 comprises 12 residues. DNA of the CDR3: TGTGCCAGCAGTTATGAGAATTCACCCCTCCACTTT. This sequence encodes CASSYENSPLHF.

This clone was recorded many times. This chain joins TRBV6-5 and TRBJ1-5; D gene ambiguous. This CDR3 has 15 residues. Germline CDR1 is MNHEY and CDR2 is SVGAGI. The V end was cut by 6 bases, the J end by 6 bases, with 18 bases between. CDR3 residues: CASRPTGGLGQPQHF. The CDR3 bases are TGTGCCAGCAGGCCTACGGGCGGGTTGGGTCAGCCCCAGCATTTT.

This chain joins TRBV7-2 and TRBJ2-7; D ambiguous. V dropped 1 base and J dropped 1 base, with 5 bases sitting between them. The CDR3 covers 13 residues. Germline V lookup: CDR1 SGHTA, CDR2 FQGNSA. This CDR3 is CASSLEQSYEQYF. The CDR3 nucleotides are TGTGCCAGCAGCTTAGAACAGTCCTACGAGCAGTACTTC.

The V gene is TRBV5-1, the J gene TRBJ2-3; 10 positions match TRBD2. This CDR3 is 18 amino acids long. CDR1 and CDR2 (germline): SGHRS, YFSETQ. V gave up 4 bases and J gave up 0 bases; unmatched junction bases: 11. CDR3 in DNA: TGCGCCAGCAGCAGGTCGGCTAGCGGGGGAATCAGCACAGATACGCAGTATTTT. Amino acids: CASSRSASGGISTDTQYF.

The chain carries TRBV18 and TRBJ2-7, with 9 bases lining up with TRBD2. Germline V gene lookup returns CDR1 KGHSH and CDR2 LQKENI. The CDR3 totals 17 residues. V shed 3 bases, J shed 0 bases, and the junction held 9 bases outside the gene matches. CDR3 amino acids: CASSPALAGKTSYEQYF. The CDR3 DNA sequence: TGTGCCAGCTCACCCGCACTAGCGGGCAAAACCTCCTACGAGCAGTACTTC.

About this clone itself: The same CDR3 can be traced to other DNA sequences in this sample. In DNA, the CDR3 is TGTGCCAGCTCACCAGACAGGGCCGGAAACACCATATATTTT. It encodes CASSPDRAGNTIYF. This rearrangement joins TRBV18 to TRBJ1-3; TRBD1 matches at 7 bases. With 2 bases clipped from V and 4 bases from J, the junction kept 2 bases outside the gene matches. This CDR3 has 14 amino acids. Germline V gives CDR1 KGHSH, CDR2 LQKENI.

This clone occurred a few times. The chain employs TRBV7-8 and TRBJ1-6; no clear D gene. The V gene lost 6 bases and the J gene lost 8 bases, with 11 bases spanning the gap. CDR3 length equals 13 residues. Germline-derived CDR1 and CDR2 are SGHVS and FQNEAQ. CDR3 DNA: TGTGCCAGCAGTTCTAGCGGCCATTCACCCCTCCACTTT. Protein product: CASSSSGHSPLHF.

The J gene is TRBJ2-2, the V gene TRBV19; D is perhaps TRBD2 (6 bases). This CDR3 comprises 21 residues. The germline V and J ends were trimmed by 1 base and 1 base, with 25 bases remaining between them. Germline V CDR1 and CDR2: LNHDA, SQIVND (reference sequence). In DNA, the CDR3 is TGTGCCAGTAGTATAGTTAGTCCCTACTTGACTAGTTTCCAGAACACCGGGGAGCTGTTTTTT. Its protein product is CASSIVSPYLTSFQNTGELFF.

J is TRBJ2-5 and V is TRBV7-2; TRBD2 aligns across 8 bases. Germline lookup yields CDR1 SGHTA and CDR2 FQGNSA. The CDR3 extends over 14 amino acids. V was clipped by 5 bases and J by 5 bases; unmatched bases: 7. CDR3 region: CASSRTSLGETQYF. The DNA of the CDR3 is TGTGCCAGCAGCCGGACTAGCCTTGGGGAGACCCAGTACTTC.

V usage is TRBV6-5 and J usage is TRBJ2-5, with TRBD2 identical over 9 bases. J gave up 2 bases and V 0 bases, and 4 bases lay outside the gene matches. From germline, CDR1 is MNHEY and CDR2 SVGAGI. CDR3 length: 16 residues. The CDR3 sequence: CASSYSGAGGQETQYF. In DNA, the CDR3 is TGTGCCAGCAGTTACTCAGGGGCGGGGGGGCAAGAGACCCAGTACTTC.

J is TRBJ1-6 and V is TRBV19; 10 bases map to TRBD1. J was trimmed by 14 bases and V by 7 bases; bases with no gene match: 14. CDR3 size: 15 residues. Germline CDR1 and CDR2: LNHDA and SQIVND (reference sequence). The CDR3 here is CASTPGTGELMALHF. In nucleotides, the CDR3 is TGTGCCAGTACCCCAGGGACAGGGGAACTTATGGCCCTCCACTTT.

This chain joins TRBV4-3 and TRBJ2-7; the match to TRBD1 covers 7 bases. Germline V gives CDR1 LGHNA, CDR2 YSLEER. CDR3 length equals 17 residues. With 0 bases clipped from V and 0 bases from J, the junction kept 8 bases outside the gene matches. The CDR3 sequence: CASSQDSRGQRSYEQYF. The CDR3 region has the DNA TGCGCCAGCAGCCAAGATTCCCGGGGACAGCGCTCCTACGAGCAGTACTTC.

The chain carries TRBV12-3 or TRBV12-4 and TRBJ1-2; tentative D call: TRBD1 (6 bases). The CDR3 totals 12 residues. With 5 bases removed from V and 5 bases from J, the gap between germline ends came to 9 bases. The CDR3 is CASSRTVYGYTF. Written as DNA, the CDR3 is TGTGCCAGCAGTCGGACAGTTTATGGCTACACCTTC.

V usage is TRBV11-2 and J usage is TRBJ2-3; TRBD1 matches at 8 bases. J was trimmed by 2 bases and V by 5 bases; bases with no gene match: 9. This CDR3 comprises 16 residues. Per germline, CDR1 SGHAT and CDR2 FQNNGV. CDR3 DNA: TGTGCCAGCAGCATCGGACAGGGCTATAACACAGATACGCAGTATTTT. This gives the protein CASSIGQGYNTDTQYF.

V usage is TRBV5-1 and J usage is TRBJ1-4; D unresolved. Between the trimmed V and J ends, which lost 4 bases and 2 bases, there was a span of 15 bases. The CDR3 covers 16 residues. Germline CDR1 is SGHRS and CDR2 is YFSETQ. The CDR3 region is CASSPGWTGTNEKLFF. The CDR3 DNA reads TGCGCCAGCAGCCCTGGGTGGACTGGGACTAATGAAAAACTGTTTTTT.

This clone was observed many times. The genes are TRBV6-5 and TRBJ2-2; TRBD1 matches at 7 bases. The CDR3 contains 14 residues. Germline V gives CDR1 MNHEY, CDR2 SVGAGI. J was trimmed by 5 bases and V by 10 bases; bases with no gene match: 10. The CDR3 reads CAIRDRKGTGELFF. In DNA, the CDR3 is TGTGCCATCCGGGACAGAAAAGGAACCGGGGAGCTGTTTTTT.

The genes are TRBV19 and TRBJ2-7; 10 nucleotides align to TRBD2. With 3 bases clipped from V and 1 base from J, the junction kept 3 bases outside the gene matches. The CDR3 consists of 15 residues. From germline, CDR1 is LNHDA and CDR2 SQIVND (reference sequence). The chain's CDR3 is CASSISSGGSYEQYF. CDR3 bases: TGTGCCAGTAGTATTTCTAGCGGGGGATCCTACGAGCAGTACTTC.

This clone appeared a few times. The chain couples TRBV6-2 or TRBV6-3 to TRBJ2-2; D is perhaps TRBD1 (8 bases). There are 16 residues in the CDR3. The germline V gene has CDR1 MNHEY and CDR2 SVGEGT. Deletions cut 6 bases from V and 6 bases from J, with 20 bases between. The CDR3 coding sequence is TGTGCCAGCAGCCCTTGGACAGGGAGGGGTCCCGGGGAGCTGTTTTTT. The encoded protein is CASSPWTGRGPGELFF.

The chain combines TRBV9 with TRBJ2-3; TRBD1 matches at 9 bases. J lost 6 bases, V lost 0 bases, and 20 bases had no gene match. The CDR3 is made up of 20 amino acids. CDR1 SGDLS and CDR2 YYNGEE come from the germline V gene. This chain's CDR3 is CASSVAGVPWADRGSDTQYF. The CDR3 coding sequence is TGTGCCAGCAGCGTAGCAGGGGTCCCATGGGCGGACAGGGGTTCGGATACGCAGTATTTT. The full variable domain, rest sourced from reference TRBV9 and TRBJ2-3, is DSGVTQTPKHLITATGQRVTLRCSPRSGDLSVYWYQQSLDQGLQFLIQYYNGEERAKGNILERFSAQQFPDLHSELNLSSLELGDSALYFCASSVAGVPWADRGSDTQYFGPGTRLTVL.

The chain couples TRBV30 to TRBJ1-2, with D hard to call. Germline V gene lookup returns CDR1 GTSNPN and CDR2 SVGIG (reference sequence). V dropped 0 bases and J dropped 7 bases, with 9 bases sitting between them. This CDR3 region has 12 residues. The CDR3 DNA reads TGTGCCTGGAGTGTACTTGGGAGTGGCTACACCTTC. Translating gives CAWSVLGSGYTF. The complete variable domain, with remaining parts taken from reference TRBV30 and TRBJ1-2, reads SQTIHQWPATLVQPVGSPLSLECTVEGTSNPNLYWYRQAAGRGLQLLFYSVGIGQISSEVPQNLSASRPQDRQFILSSKKLLLSDSGFYLCAWSVLGSGYTFGSGTRLTVV.

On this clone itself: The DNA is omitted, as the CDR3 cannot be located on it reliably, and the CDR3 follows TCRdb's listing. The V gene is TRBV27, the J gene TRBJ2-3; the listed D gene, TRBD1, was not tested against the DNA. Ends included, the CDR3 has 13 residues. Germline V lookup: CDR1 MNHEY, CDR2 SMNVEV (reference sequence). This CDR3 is CASSFGPGGTQYF.

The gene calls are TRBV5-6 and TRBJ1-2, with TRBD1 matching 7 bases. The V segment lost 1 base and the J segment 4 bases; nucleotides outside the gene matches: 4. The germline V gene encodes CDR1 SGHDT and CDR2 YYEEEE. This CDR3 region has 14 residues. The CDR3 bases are TGTGCCAGCAGCTTGAGGGGGCAGTCCTATGGCTACACCTTC. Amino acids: CASSLRGQSYGYTF. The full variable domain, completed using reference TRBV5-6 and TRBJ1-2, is DAGVTQSPTHLIKTRGQQVTLRCSPKSGHDTVSWYQQALGQGPQFIFQYYEEEERQRGNFPDRFSGHQFPNYSSELNVNALLLGDSALYLCASSLRGQSYGYTFGSGTRLTVV.

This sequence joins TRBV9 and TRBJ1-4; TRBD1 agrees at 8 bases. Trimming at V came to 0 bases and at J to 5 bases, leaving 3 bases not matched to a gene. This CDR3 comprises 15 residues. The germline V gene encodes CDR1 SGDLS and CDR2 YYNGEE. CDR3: CASSVVAGGNEKLFF. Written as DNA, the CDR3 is TGTGCCAGCAGCGTAGTCGCAGGGGGCAATGAAAAACTGTTTTTT. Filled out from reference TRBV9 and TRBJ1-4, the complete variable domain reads DSGVTQTPKHLITATGQRVTLRCSPRSGDLSVYWYQQSLDQGLQFLIQYYNGEERAKGNILERFSAQQFPDLHSELNLSSLELGDSALYFCASSVVAGGNEKLFFGSGTQLSVL.

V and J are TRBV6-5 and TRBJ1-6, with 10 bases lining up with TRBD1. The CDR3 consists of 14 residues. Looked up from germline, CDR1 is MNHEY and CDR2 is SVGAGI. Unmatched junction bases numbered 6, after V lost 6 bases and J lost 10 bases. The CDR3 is CASSSDRGQSPLHF. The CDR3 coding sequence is TGTGCCAGCAGCTCTGACAGGGGGCAATCACCCCTCCACTTT.

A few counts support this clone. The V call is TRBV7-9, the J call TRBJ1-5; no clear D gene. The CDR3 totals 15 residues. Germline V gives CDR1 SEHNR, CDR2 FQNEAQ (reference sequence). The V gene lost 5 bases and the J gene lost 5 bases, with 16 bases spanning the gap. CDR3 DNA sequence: TGTGCCAGCAGCCCCCGTGGAGGAATGGATCAGCCCCAGCATTTT. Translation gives CASSPRGGMDQPQHF.

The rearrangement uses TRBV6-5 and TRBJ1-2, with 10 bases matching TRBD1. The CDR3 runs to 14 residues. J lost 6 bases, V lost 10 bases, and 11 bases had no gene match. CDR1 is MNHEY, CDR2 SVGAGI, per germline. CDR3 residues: CATPGDRGLNGYTF. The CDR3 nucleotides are TGTGCCACTCCCGGGGACAGGGGATTGAATGGCTACACCTTC.

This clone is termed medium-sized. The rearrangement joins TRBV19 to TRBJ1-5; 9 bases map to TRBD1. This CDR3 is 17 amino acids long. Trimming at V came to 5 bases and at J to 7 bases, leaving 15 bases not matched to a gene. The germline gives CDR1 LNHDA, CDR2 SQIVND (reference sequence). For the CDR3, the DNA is TGTGCCAGTAGTCCCCTAACGACAGGGGGGGTTGGGCAGCCCCAGCATTTT. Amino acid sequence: CASSPLTTGGVGQPQHF.

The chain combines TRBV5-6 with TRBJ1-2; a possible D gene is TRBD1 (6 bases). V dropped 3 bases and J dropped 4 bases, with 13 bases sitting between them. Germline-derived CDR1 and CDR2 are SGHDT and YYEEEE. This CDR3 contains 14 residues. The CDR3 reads CASSSGQSAYGYTF. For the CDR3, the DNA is TGTGCCAGCAGCTCTGGACAGTCGGCCTATGGCTACACCTTC.